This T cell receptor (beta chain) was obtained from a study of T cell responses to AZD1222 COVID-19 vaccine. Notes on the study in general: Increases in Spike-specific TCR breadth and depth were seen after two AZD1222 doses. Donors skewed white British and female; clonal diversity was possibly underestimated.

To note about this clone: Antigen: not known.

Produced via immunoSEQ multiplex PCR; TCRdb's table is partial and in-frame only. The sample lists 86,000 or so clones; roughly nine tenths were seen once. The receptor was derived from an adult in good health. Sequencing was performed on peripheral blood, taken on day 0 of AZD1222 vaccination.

The CDR3 protein is CASSTGWSTEAFF. The CDR3 DNA reads as TGTGCCAGCAGTACAGGGTGGAGCACTGAAGCTTTCTTT. This chain uses TRBV6-5 with TRBJ1-1; D is perhaps TRBD1 (6 bases). Germline V gives CDR1 MNHEY, CDR2 SVGAGI. The CDR3 is 13 amino acids. Trimming took off 5 bases at V and 4 bases at J, with 11 bases between the two ends.